This T cell receptor (beta chain) came from a study of blood T cell repertoires in COVID-19. On the study more broadly: Some COVID-19 samples were acute and others convalescent; all came from the United States, Italy and Spain. Sample material is recorded as cDNA or gDNA derived from T cells, B-cell-depleted T cells, or PBMCs.

CDR3 size: 14 residues. In germline, CDR1 is MNHEY, CDR2 SMNVEV (reference sequence). The V end was cut by 6 bases, the J end by 3 bases, with 11 bases between. Per the original data handling: Reference gene primer amplification in the assay estimated nucleated cell counts. Clones were sequenced by immunoSEQ multiplex PCR, and TCRdb holds only the in-frame ones, with some missing. Clone size and V and J calls were adopted from that table, with D and trimming inferred from the DNA. There are roughly 200,000 clones in the sample; over 75% occur only once, and over 2.5% lies in the top ten. The chain joins TRBV27 to TRBJ1-4, with D unclear. Material for sequencing was peripheral blood. The TCR sequence derives from a man aged 55 to 70 with acute or convalescent COVID-19. The CDR3, as DNA: TGTGCCAGCAGCCCATCCGGGGCTAATGAAAAACTGTTTTTT. Protein product: CASSPSGANEKLFF.